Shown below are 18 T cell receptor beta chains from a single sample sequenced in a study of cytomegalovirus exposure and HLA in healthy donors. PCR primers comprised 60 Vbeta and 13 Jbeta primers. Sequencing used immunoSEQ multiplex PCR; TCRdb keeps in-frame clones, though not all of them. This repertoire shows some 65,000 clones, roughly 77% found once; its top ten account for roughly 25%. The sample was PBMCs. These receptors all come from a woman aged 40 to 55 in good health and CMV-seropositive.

In nucleotides, the CDR3 is TGTGCCAGCAGTTACGAAGAGGCTACTGAAGCTTTCTTT. It translates to CASSYEEATEAFF. This rearrangement joins TRBV6-5 to TRBJ1-1; D not certain. V was shortened by 2 bases and J by 5 bases, with 9 bases between the two germline ends. From germline, CDR1 is MNHEY and CDR2 SVGAGI. There are 13 residues in the CDR3.

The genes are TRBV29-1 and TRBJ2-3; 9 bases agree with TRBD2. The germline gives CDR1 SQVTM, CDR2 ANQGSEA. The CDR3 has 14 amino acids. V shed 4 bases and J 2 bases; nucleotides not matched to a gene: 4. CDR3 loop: CSVAPSGDTDTQYF. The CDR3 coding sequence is TGCAGCGTTGCCCCTAGCGGGGACACAGATACGCAGTATTTT.

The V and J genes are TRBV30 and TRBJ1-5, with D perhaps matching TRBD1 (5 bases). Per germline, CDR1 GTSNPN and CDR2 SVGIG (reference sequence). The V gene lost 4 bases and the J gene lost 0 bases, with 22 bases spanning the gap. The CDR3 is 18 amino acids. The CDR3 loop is CAWNTKVAAGHSNQPQHF. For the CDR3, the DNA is TGTGCCTGGAATACGAAGGTGGCAGCTGGACATAGCAATCAGCCCCAGCATTTT.

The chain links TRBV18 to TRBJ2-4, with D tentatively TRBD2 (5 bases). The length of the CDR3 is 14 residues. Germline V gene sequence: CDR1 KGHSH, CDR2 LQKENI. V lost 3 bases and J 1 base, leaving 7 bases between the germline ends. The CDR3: CASSPGGAKNIQYF. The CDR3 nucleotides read TGTGCCAGCTCACCGGGCGGGGCCAAAAACATTCAGTACTTC.

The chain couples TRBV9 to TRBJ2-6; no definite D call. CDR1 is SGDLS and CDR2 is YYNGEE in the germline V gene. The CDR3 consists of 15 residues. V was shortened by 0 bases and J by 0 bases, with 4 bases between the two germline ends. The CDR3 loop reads CASSVGHSGANVLTF. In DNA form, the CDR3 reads TGTGCCAGCAGCGTAGGACACTCTGGGGCCAACGTCCTGACTTTC.

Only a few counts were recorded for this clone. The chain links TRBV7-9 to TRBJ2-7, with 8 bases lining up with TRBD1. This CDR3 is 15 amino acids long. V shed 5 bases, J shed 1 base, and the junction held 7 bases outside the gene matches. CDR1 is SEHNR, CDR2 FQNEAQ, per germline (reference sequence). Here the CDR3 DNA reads TGTGCCAGCAGCCCGACAGGGGTGGGATCCTACGAGCAGTACTTC. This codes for CASSPTGVGSYEQYF.

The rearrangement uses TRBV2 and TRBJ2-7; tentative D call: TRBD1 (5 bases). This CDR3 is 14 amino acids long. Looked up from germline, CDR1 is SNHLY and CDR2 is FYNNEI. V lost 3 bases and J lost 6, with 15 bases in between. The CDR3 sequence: CASSDGRGSGEQYF. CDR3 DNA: TGTGCCAGCAGTGACGGTAGGGGAAGTGGCGAGCAGTACTTC.

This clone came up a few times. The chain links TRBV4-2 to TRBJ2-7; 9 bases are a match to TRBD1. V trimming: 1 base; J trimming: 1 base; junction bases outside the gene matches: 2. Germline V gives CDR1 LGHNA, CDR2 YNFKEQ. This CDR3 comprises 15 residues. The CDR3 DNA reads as TGTGCCAGCAGCCAAGGACAGGGGGTTTCCTACGAGCAGTACTTC. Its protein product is CASSQGQGVSYEQYF.

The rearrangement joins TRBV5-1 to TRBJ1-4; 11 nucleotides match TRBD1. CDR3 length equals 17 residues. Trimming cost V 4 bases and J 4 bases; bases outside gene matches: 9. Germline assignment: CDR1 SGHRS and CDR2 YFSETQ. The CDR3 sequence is CASSPGQGAVFNEKLFF. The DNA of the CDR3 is TGCGCCAGCAGCCCAGGACAGGGGGCGGTTTTTAATGAAAAACTGTTTTTT.

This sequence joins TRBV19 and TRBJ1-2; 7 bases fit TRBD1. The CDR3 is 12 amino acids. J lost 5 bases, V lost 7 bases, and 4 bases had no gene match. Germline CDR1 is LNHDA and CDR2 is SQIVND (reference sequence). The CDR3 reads CASTEDRYGYTF. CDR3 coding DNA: TGTGCCAGTACCGAGGACAGGTATGGCTACACCTTC.

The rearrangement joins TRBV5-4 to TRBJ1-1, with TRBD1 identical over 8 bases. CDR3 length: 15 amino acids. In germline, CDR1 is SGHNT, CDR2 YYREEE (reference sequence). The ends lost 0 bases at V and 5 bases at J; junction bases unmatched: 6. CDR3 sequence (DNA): TGTGCCAGCAGCTTGGAGGGGACAGGAGGGACTGAAGCTTTCTTT. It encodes CASSLEGTGGTEAFF.

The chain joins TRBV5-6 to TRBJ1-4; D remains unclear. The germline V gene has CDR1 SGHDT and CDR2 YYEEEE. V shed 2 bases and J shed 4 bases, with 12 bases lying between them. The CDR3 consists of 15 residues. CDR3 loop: CASSLATADNEKLFF. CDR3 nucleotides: TGTGCCAGCAGCTTAGCAACAGCCGATAATGAAAAACTGTTTTTT.

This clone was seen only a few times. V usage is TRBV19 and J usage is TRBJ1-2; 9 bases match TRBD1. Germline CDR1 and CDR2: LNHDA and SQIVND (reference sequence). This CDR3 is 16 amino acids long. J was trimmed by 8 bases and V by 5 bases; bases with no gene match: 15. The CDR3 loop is CASSATGTGRSYGYTF. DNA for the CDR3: TGTGCCAGTAGTGCCACCGGGACAGGGAGGTCGTACGGCTACACCTTC.

The CDR3 bases are TGTGCCAGCCGGGAGACAGCCCGCAATCAGCCCCAGCATTTT. The encoded protein is CASRETARNQPQHF. The chain carries TRBV6-5 and TRBJ1-5, with a weak D call TRBD1 (5 bases). Germline V gives CDR1 MNHEY, CDR2 SVGAGI. The CDR3 spans 14 residues. V was pared by 8 bases and J by 2 bases, with 13 bases between.

CDR3 sequence reads: CASSPRQQETQYF. CDR3 bases: TGTGCCAGCTCACCACGGCAACAAGAGACCCAGTACTTC. V is TRBV18 and J is TRBJ2-5; no clear D. V was clipped by 1 base and J by 2 bases, with 5 bases between them. CDR1 and CDR2 (germline): KGHSH, LQKENI. This CDR3 is 13 amino acids long.

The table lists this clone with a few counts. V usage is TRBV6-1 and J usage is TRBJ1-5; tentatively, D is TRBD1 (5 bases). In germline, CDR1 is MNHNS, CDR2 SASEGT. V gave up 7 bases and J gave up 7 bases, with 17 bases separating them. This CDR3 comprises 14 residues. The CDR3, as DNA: TGTGCCAGCACCTCATCGGGGGGGGTCCAGCCCCAGCATTTT. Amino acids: CASTSSGGVQPQHF.

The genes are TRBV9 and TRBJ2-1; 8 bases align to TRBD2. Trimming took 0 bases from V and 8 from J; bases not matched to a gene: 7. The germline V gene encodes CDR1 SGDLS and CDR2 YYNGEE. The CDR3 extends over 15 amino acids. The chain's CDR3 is CASSVEGSGVDEQFF. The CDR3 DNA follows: TGTGCCAGCAGCGTAGAAGGTAGCGGGGTCGATGAGCAGTTCTTC.

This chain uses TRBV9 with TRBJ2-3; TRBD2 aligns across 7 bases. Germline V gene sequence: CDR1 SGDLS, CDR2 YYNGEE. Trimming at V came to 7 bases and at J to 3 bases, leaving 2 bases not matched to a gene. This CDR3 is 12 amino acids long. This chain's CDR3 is CASGGGTDTQYF. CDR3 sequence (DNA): TGTGCCAGCGGGGGAGGGACAGATACGCAGTATTTT.